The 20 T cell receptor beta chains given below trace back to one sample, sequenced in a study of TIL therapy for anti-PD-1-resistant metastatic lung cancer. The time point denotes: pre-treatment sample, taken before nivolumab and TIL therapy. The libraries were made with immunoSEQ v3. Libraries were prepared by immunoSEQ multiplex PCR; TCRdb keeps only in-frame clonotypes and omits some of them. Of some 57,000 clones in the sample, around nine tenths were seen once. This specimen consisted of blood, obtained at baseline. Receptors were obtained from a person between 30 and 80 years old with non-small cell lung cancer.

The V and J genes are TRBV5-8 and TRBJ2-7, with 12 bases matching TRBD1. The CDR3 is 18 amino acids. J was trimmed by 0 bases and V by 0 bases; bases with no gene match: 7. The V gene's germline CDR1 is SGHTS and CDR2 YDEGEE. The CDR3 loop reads CASSLAQGTGGYSYEQYF. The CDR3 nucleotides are TGTGCCAGCAGCTTGGCCCAAGGGACAGGGGGCTACTCCTACGAGCAGTACTTC. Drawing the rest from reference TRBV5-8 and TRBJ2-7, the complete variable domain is EAGVTQSPTHLIKTRGQQATLRCSPISGHTSVYWYQQALGLGLQFLLWYDEGEERNRGNFPPRFSGRQFPNYSSELNVNALELEDSALYLCASSLAQGTGGYSYEQYFGPGTRLTVT.

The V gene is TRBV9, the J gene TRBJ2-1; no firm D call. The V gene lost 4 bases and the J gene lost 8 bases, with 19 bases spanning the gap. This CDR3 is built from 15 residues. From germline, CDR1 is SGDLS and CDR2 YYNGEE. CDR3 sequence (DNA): TGTGCCAGCAGCATATCAGGAAGGTCGGTCGATGAGCAGTTCTTC. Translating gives CASSISGRSVDEQFF.

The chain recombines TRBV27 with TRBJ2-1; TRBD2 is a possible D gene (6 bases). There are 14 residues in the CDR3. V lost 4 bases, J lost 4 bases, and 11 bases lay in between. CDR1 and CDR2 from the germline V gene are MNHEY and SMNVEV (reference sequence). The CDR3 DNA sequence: TGTGCCAGCAGTTCGGGACTCATTTACAATGAGCAGTTCTTC. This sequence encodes CASSSGLIYNEQFF.

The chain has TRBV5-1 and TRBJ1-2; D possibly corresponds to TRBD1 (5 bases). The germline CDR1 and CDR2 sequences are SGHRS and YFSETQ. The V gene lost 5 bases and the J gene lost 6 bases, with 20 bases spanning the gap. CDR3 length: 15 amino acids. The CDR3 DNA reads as TGCGCCAGCAGGGGTCCTTTGGGGGAAATCGATGGCTACACCTTC. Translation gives CASRGPLGEIDGYTF.

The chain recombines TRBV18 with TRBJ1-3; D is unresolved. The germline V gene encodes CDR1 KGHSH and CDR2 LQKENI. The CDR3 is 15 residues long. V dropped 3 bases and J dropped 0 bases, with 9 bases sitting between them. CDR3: CASSPTVLSGNTIYF. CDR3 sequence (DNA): TGTGCCAGCTCACCCACAGTTCTCTCTGGAAACACCATATATTTT. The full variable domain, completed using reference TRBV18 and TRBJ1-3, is NAGVMQNPRHLVRRRGQEARLRCSPMKGHSHVYWYRQLPEEGLKFMVYLQKENIIDESGMPKERFSAEFPKEGPSILRIQQVVRGDSAAYFCASSPTVLSGNTIYFGEGSWLTVV.

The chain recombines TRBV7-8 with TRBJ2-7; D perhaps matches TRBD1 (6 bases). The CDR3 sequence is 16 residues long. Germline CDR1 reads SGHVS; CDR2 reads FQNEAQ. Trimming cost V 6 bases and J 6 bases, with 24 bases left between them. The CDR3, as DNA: TGTGCCAGCAGTACTGGACAGCCCGGGACCACGAGCGAGCAGTACTTC. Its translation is CASSTGQPGTTSEQYF.

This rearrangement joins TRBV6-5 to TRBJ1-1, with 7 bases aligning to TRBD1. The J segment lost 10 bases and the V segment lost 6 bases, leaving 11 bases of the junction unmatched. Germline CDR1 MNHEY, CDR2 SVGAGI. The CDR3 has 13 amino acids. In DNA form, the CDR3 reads TGTGCCAGCAGCCTAAGGGGGCTGGGAGGAGCTTTCTTT. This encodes CASSLRGLGGAFF.

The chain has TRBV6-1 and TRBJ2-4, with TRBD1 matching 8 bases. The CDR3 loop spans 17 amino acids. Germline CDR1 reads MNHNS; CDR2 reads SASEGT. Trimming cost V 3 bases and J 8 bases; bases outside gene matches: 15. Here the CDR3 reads CASSDPGRLDRADIQYF. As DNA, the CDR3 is TGTGCCAGCAGTGACCCGGGCCGATTGGACAGGGCGGACATTCAGTACTTC.

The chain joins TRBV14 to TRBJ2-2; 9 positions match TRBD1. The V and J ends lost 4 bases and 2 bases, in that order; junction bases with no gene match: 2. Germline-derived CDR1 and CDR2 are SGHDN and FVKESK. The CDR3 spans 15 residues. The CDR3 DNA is TGTGCCAGCAGCCTGGGACAGGGAAACACCGGGGAGCTGTTTTTT. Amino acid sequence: CASSLGQGNTGELFF. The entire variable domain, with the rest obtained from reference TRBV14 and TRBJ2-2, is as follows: EAGVTQFPSHSVIEKGQTVTLRCDPISGHDNLYWYRRVMGKEIKFLLHFVKESKQDESGMPNNRFLAERTGGTYSTLKVQPAELEDSGVYFCASSLGQGNTGELFFGEGSRLTVL.

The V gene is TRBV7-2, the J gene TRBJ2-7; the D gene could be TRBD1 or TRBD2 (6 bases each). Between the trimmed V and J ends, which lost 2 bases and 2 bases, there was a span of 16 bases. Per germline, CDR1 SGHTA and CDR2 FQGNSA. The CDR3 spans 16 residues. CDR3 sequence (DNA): TGTGCCAGCAGCTTAAAGGGGGGTTGGAACACCTACGAGCAGTACTTC. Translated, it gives CASSLKGGWNTYEQYF.

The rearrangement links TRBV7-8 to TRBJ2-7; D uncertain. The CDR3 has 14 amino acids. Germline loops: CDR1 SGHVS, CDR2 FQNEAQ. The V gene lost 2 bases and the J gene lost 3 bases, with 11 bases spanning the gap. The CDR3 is CASSLLVRIYEQYF. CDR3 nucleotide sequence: TGTGCCAGCAGCTTATTAGTCAGGATCTACGAGCAGTACTTC.

This CDR3 reads CASRVAGGPTGELFF. Written as DNA, the CDR3 is TGTGCCAGCAGAGTAGCGGGAGGGCCCACCGGGGAGCTGTTTTTT. The chain combines TRBV13 with TRBJ2-2; 11 bases are a match to TRBD2. CDR3 length equals 15 residues. From germline, CDR1 is PRHDT and CDR2 FYEKMQ (reference sequence). With 6 bases clipped from V and 4 bases from J, the junction kept 4 bases outside the gene matches. The variable domain in full, with the rest retrieved from reference TRBV13 and TRBJ2-2, is AAGVIQSPRHLIKEKRETATLKCYPIPRHDTVYWYQQGPGQDPQFLISFYEKMQSDKGSIPDRFSAQQFSDYHSELNMSSLELGDSALYFCASRVAGGPTGELFFGEGSRLTVL.

The CDR3 region has the DNA TGTGCCAGTAGTATGTCAGGGGGGATCAACACTGAAGCTTTCTTT. This codes for CASSMSGGINTEAFF. This rearrangement joins TRBV19 to TRBJ1-1; the match to TRBD1 covers 7 bases. The CDR3 is 15 amino acids. The ends lost 3 bases at V and 2 bases at J; junction bases unmatched: 6. Germline CDR1 is LNHDA and CDR2 is SQIVND (reference sequence).

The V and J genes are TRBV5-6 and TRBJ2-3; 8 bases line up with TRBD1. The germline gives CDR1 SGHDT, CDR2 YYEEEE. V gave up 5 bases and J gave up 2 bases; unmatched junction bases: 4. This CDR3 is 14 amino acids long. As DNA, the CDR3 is TGTGCCAGCAGGTCAGGGGGCCTCACAGATACGCAGTATTTT. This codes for CASRSGGLTDTQYF.

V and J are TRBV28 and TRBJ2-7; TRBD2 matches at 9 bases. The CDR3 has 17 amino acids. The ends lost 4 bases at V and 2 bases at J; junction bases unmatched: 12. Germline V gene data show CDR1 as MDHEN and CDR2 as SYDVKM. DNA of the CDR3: TGTGCCAGCAGTTCCTTCGGGGGAGCGGGAGGACCCTACGAGCAGTACTTC. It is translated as CASSSFGGAGGPYEQYF.

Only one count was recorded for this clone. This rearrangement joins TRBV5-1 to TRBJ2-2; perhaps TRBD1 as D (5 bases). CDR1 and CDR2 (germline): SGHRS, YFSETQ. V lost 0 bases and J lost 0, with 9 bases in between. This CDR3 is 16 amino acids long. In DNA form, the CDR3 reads TGCGCCAGCAGCTTGGAGGGGCCCCCGAACACCGGGGAGCTGTTTTTT. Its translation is CASSLEGPPNTGELFF.

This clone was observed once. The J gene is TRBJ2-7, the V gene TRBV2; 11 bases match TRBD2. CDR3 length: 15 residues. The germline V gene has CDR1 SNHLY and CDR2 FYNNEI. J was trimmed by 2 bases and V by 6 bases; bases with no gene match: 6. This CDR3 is CASRDLAGGTYEQYF. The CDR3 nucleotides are TGTGCCAGCAGGGACCTAGCGGGAGGAACCTACGAGCAGTACTTC.

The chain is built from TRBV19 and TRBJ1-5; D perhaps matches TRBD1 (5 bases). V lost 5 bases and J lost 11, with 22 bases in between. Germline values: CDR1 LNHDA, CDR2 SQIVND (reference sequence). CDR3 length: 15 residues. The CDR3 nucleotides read TGTGCCAGTAGTCCTCAGGTCTCGGGGGGAATAACCCAGCATTTT. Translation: CASSPQVSGGITQHF.

CDR3 nucleotides: TGCGCCAGCAGCCCCCAATGGACGGACACCGGGGAGCTGTTTTTT. Translated, it gives CASSPQWTDTGELFF. The V gene is TRBV4-1, the J gene TRBJ2-2; D is unresolved. The V and J ends lost 4 bases and 3 bases respectively, with 12 bases between them. Germline loops: CDR1 MGHRA, CDR2 YSYEKL. CDR3 length: 15 residues.

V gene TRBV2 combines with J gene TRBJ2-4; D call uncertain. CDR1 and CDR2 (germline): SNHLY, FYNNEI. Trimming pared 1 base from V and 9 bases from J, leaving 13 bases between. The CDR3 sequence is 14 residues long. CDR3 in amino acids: CASSEGAKRSIQYF. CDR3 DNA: TGTGCCAGCAGTGAAGGGGCAAAAAGGAGCATTCAGTACTTC.